This T cell receptor beta chain emerged from a study of tumor-infiltrating lymphocytes in primary liver carcinoma. Overall study context: Staging of the tumors gave T1-T3 N0M0, with widths of about 4.2 to 11 cm. Study-level points and caveats: Whereas tumor region pairs overlapped more, tumor-adjacent and tumor-blood pairs overlapped less. Significantly greater top-250-clone fractions characterized tumors relative to blood (p = 0.039).

Note on this clonotype: The target antigen is unknown. The junction and the germline gene differ at one end; a read error may be behind it.

Germline CDR1 and CDR2: MNHNS and SASEGT. This CDR3 is built from 15 residues. It was from 20-30 mg of unsorted bulk tissue that RNA and DNA were co-extracted. Total RNA amounting to 500 ng was the source from which TCR beta cDNA was made with a constant-region primer. Nested multiplex PCR, run for three rounds with slightly modified ARM-PCR, yielded TCR beta libraries. Amplification in the first two PCR rounds was performed using TRBV1-TRBV30 forward primers and a C-beta reverse primer for 10 cycles each. TCRdb independently ran MiXCR on the multiplex PCR reads; one entry per CDR3 protein. This table has about 210,000 distinct CDR3 sequences, approximately 86% appearing once.

The receptor comes from a man in his forties or fifties with primary liver carcinoma and hepatitis B virus infection. Input material: tumor tissue from primary liver carcinoma. J is TRBJ2-7 and V is TRBV6-1; possibly TRBD2 for D (6 bases). The CDR3 loop reads CASTSIGSLTYEQYF. For the CDR3, the DNA is TGTGCCAGCACGAGTATCGGGAGCCTTACCTACGAACAGTACTTC.